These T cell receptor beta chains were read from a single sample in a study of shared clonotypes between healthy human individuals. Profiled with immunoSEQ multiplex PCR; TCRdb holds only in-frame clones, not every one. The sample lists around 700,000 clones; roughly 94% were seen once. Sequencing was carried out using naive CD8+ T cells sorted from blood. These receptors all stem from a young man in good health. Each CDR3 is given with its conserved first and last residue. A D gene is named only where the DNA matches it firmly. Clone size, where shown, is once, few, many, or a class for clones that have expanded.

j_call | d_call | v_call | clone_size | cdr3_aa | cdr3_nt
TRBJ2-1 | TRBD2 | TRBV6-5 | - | CASSYGTSGTNEQFF | TGTGCCAGCAGTTACGGCACTAGCGGGACGAATGAGCAGTTCTTC
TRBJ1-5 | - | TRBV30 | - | CAWSVLTQPQHF | TGTGCCTGGAGTGTACTGACTCAGCCCCAGCATTTT
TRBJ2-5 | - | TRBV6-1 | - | CASSEVGRGGWETQYF | TGTGCCAGCAGTGAAGTTGGCAGGGGAGGATGGGAGACCCAGTACTTC
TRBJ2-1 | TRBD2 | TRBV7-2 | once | CASSLITSEYNEQFF | TGTGCCAGCAGCTTAATTACTAGCGAGTACAATGAGCAGTTCTTC
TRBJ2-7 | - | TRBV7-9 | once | CASSPEPYEQYF | TGTGCCAGCAGCCCTGAACCCTACGAGCAGTACTTC
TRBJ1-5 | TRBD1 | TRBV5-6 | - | CASSLGGGDDQPQHF | TGTGCCAGCAGCTTGGGAGGGGGCGATGATCAGCCCCAGCATTTT
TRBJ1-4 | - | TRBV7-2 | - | CASSLNDGGRKLFF | TGTGCCAGCAGCCTCAACGACGGCGGCCGGAAACTGTTTTTT
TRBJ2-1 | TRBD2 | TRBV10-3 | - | CAISESTSGGTYNEQFF | TGTGCCATCAGTGAGTCCACTAGCGGGGGGACCTACAATGAGCAGTTCTTC
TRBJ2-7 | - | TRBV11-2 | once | CASRPSPSAAYEQYF | TGTGCCAGCAGACCCAGCCCTAGCGCAGCCTACGAGCAGTACTTC
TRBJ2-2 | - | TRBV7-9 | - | CASSLGIRELFF | TGTGCCAGCAGCTTAGGAATCCGGGAGCTGTTTTTT
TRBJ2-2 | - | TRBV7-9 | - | CASLSANTGELFF | TGTGCCAGCTTGTCAGCGAACACCGGGGAGCTGTTTTTT
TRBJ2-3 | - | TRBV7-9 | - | CASSPGILGDGDTQYF | TGTGCCAGCAGCCCGGGGATCCTGGGGGACGGGGATACGCAGTATTTT
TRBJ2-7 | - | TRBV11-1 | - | CASSHRTGYEQYF | TGTGCCAGCAGCCACAGGACTGGGTACGAGCAGTACTTC
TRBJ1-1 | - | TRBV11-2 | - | CASSLARGPNTEAFF | TGTGCCAGCAGCTTAGCGAGAGGGCCGAACACTGAAGCTTTCTTT
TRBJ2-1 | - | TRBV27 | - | CASSFSASSYNEQFF | TGTGCCAGCAGTTTTAGCGCGAGCTCCTACAATGAGCAGTTCTTC
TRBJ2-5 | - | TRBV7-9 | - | CASSLPAHSPTQYF | TGTGCCAGCAGCTTACCAGCCCATTCCCCGACCCAGTACTTC
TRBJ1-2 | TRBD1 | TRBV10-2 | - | CASSESGGTANYGYTF | TGCGCCAGCAGTGAGTCGGGTGGGACAGCGAACTATGGCTACACCTTC
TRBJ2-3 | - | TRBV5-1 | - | CASSFKTVGDTQYF | TGCGCCAGCAGCTTTAAAACGGTGGGGGATACGCAGTATTTT
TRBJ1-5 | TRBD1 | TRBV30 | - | CAWSGGQGDQPQHF | TGTGCCTGGAGTGGGGGACAGGGAGATCAGCCCCAGCATTTT
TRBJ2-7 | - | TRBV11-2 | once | CASSLDLNYSYEQYF | TGTGCCAGCAGCTTAGATCTCAACTACTCCTACGAGCAGTACTTC
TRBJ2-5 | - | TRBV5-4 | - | CASSLGQGLETQYF | TGTGCCAGCAGCTTGGGGCAGGGGCTAGAGACCCAGTACTTC
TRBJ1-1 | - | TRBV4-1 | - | CASSQVQVGNTEAFF | TGCGCCAGCAGCCAAGTTCAGGTAGGGAACACTGAAGCTTTCTTT
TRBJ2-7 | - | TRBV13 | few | CASSSGLGESSYEQYF | TGTGCCAGCAGCTCCGGTCTGGGGGAAAGCTCCTACGAGCAGTACTTC
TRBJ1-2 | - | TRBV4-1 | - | CASRRQGVYGYTF | TGCGCCAGCAGGAGGCAGGGAGTCTATGGCTACACCTTC
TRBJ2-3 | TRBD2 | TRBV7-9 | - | CASSQINGTSGTSTDTQYF | TGTGCCAGCAGTCAAATCAATGGGACTAGCGGTACCAGCACAGATACGCAGTATTTT
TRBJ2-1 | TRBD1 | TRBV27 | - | CASSRGTAIYNEQFF | TGTGCCAGCAGCAGAGGGACAGCCATTTACAATGAGCAGTTCTTC
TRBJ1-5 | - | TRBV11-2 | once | CASSLVASRDPNQPQHF | TGTGCCAGCAGCTTAGTAGCGAGCCGGGACCCCAATCAGCCCCAGCATTTT
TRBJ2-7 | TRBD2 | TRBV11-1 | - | CASSLYPSGRTYEQYF | TGTGCCAGCAGCTTATATCCTAGCGGGAGAACCTACGAGCAGTACTTC
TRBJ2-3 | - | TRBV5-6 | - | CASSPGGHPGDTQYF | TGTGCCAGCAGCCCCGGGGGTCATCCCGGAGATACGCAGTATTTT
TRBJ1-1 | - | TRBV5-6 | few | CASSLWGGAEAFF | TGTGCCAGCAGCCTATGGGGCGGGGCGGAAGCTTTCTTT
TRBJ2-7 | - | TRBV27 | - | CASSLGGTSYEQYF | TGTGCCAGCAGTTTAGGGGGGACCTCCTACGAGCAGTACTTC
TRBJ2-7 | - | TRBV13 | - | CASSPAGTGVYEQYF | TGTGCCAGCAGCCCAGCCGGGACGGGAGTCTACGAGCAGTACTTC
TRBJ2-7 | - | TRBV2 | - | CASSGGPYEQYF | TGTGCCAGCAGTGGGGGTCCATACGAGCAGTACTTC
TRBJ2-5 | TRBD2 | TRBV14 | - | CASSQDGSGRRQETQYF | TGTGCCAGCAGCCAAGATGGGAGCGGGAGGCGCCAAGAGACCCAGTACTTC
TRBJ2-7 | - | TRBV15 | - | CATSREGLSYEQYF | TGTGCCACCAGCAGAGAGGGCCTTTCCTACGAGCAGTACTTC
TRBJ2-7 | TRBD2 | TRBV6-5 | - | CASSLAGVYEQYF | TGTGCCAGCAGTTTGGCGGGGGTATACGAGCAGTACTTC
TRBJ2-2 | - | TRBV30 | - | CAWSGGRAGELFF | TGTGCCTGGAGTGGAGGAAGGGCCGGGGAGCTGTTTTTT
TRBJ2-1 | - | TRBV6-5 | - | CASSMQGANEQFF | TGTGCCAGCAGTATGCAGGGTGCCAATGAGCAGTTCTTC
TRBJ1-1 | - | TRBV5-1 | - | CASSLGGEAFF | TGCGCCAGCAGCTTGGGGGGCGAAGCTTTCTTT
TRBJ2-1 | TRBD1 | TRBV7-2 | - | CASRGQGAHEQFF | TGTGCCAGCAGAGGACAGGGGGCTCATGAGCAGTTCTTC
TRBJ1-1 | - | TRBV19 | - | CASSMAQDVRSEAFF | TGTGCCAGTAGTATGGCCCAAGATGTCCGATCTGAAGCTTTCTTT
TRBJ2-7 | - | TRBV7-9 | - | CASSKSPVEQYF | TGTGCCAGCAGCAAATCTCCGGTGGAGCAGTACTTC
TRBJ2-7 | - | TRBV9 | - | CASSGQTYEQYF | TGTGCCAGCAGCGGACAAACCTACGAGCAGTACTTC
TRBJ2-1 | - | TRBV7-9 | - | CASSNPALPNEQFF | TGTGCCAGCAGCAATCCGGCGCTCCCTAATGAGCAGTTCTTC
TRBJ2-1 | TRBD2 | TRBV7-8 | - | CASSLLAGGGNEQFF | TGTGCCAGCAGCTTACTAGCGGGAGGGGGTAATGAGCAGTTCTTC
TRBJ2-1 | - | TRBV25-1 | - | CASSEWEEIGYNEQFF | TGTGCCAGCAGTGAATGGGAGGAAATCGGTTACAATGAGCAGTTCTTC